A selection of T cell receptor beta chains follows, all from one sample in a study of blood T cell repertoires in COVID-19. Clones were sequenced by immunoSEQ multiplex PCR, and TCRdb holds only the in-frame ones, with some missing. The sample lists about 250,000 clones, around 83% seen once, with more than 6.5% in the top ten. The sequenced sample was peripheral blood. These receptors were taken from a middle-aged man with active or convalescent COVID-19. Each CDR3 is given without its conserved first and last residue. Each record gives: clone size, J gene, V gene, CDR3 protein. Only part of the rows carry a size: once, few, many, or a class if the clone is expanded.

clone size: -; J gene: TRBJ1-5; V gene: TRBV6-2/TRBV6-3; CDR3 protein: ASSEEGTGRQPQH
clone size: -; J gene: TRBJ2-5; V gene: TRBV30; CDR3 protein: AWERTGEETQY
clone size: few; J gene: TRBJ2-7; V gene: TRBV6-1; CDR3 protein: ASSEAPGTGIEEQY
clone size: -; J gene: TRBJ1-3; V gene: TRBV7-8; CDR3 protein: ASSSRVENTIY
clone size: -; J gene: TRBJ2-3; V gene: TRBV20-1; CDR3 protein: SASQLAGGSTDTQY
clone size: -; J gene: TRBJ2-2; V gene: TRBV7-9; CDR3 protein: ASREVLNTGELF
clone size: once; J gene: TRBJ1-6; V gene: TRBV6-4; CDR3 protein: ASNGSPLH
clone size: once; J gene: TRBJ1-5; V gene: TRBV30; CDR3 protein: AWSKVLGGQPQH
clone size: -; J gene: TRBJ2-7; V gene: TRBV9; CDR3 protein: ASSVEPGAYEQY
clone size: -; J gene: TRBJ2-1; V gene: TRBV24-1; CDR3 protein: ATSVPGQSSYNEQF
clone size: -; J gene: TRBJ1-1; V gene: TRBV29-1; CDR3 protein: SVTTGTEAF
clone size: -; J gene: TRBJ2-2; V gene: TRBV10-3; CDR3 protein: AISSGTSVNTGELF
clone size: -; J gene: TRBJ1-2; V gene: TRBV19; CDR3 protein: ASSEGSPEGYGYT
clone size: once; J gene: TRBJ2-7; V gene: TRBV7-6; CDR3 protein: ASSSASGSYEQY
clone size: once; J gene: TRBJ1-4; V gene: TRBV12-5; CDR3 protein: ASATGTGAPNEKLF
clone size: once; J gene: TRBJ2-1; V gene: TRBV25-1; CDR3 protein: ASRRPGQDYNEQF
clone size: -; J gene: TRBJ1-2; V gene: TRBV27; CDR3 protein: ASSLSSQGDVGGYT
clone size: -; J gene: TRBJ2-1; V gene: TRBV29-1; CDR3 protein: SVEGTTSGRGDEQF
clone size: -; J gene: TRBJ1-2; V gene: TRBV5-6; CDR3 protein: ASSFPGVGGYT
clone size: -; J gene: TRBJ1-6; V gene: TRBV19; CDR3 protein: ASSMTDYNSPLH
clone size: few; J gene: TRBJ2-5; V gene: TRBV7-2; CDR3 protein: ASSKTSGGASETQY
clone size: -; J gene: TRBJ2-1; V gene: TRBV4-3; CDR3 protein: ASSQDNPRGQF
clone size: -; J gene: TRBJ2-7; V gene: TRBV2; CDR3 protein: ASRRTGTYEQY
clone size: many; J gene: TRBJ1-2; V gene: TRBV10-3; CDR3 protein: AISGDNYGYT
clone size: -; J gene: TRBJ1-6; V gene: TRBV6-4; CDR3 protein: ARSRVTDPSSYNSPLH
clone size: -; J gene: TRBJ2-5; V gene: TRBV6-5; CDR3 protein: ASNGQPQETQY
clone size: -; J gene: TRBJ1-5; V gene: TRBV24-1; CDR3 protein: ATSDTQGRQPQH
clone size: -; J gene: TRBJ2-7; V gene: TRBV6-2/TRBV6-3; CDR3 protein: ASSYNPTSGASYEQY
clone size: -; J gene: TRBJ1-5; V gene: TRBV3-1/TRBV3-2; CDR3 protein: ASSQTSGGNQPQH
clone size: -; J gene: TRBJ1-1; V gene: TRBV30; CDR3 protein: AWRLGGATEAF
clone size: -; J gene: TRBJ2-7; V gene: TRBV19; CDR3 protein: ASSTPGLAGVEQY
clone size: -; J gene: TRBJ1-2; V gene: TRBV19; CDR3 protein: ASSIGGQGGYT
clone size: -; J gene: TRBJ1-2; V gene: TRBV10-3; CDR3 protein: AVRTESETAYGYT
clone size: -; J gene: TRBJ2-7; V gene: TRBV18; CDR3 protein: ASSPPTGTSSSYEQY
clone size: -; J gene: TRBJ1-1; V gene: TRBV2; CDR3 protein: ASTRGDTEAF
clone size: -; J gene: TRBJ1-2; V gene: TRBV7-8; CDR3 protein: ASSPLTYGYT
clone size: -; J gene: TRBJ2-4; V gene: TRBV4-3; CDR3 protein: ASSQDNSLAKNIQY
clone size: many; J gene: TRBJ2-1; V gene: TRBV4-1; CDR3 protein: ASSQASIAGYNEQF
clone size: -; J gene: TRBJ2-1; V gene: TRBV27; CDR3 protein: ASRIGSGGANEQF